The 9 T cell receptor beta chains reported below all come from one sample, sequenced in a study of shared clonotypes between healthy human individuals (dated by TCRdb to between 2020 and 2021). Libraries came from the immunoSEQ multiplex PCR assay. TCRdb carries this immuneACCESS record with in-frame sequences only. Its versions omit some clonotypes, under half of them owing to an unresolved V gene in the studies checked, with the rest unexplained. This sample comprises approximately 2,000,000 clones, 85% to 95% of them detected only once. The ten largest account for about 0.41% of the sample. Sequences were obtained from naive CD4+ T cells from PBMCs. In the paper's terms, the cell subset or site label means: CD45RA+ positively selected. These receptors all stem from a man aged 18 to 29 in good health. Some clones in this sample may be carry-over from other donors' samples.

This clone was seen a single time. This rearrangement joins TRBV6-6 to TRBJ2-1; 10 bases are a match to TRBD1. The J segment lost 1 base and the V segment lost 11 bases, leaving 8 bases of the junction unmatched. In germline, CDR1 is MNHNY, CDR2 SVGAGI (reference sequence). This CDR3 region has 15 residues. The chain's CDR3 is CALGGDRGSYNEQFF. CDR3 in DNA: TGTGCCTTGGGTGGGGACAGGGGATCCTACAATGAGCAGTTCTTC.

The chain recombines TRBV18 with TRBJ2-1; 9 bases are a match to TRBD1. CDR1 and CDR2 (germline): KGHSH, LQKENI. After removal of 3 bases from V and 6 bases from J, the junction contained 3 bases not matched to a gene. The CDR3 loop spans 14 amino acids. The CDR3 here is CASSPGTGPNEQFF. Written as DNA, the CDR3 is TGTGCCAGCTCACCTGGGACAGGGCCCAATGAGCAGTTCTTC.

The V call is TRBV14, the J call TRBJ2-1; 8 nucleotides match TRBD1. J gave up 8 bases and V 0 bases, and 9 bases lay outside the gene matches. Germline V gives CDR1 SGHDN, CDR2 FVKESK. The CDR3 extends over 16 amino acids. The CDR3 reads CASSQDTGTGYDEQFF. CDR3 nucleotides: TGTGCCAGCAGCCAAGATACAGGGACAGGATACGATGAGCAGTTCTTC.

This clone was counted a few times. The same CDR3 arises from other DNA sequences in this sample as well. The rearrangement uses TRBV5-1 and TRBJ1-2, with a possible D match to TRBD1 (5 bases). The CDR3 covers 13 residues. Trimming took 0 bases from V and 2 from J, leaving 5 bases between them. CDR1 is SGHRS and CDR2 is YFSETQ in the germline V gene. CDR3 sequence reads: CASSLEGNYGYTF. The DNA of the CDR3 is TGCGCCAGCAGCTTGGAGGGGAACTATGGCTACACCTTC.

V usage is TRBV27 and J usage is TRBJ1-1; 10 bases are a match to TRBD1. The CDR3 length is 17 residues. With 6 bases clipped from V and 6 bases from J, the junction kept 16 bases outside the gene matches. Germline V CDR1 and CDR2: MNHEY, SMNVEV (reference sequence). The DNA for the CDR3 is TGTGCCAGCAGCCGATCGGTCCTCGACAGGGGGCTAGCTGAAGCTTTCTTT. Translated, it gives CASSRSVLDRGLAEAFF.

The V and J genes are TRBV6-1 and TRBJ2-7; no clear D. CDR3 size: 13 residues. Trimming removed 8 bases at V and 2 bases at J, with 13 bases between. In germline, CDR1 is MNHNS, CDR2 SASEGT. CDR3 nucleotide sequence: TGTGCCAGCGCGACCCGAGAGGCCTACGAGCAGTACTTC. Amino acids: CASATREAYEQYF.

This clone was detected once. The chain combines TRBV28 with TRBJ1-2; a possible D gene is TRBD1 (6 bases). V gave up 5 bases and J gave up 2 bases, with 12 bases separating them. The germline CDR1 and CDR2 sequences are MDHEN and SYDVKM. This CDR3 comprises 14 residues. Here the CDR3 DNA reads TGTGCCAGCAGTCCCCCGGGGGGCAACTATGGCTACACCTTC. Protein: CASSPPGGNYGYTF.

The table lists this clone with a few counts. The J gene is TRBJ1-5, the V gene TRBV7-3; D ambiguous. The CDR3 runs to 13 residues. Germline CDR1 reads SGHTA; CDR2 reads FQGTGA. V lost 5 bases, J lost 7 bases, and 12 bases lay in between. The CDR3 spells CASSLSSGQPQHF. The CDR3 DNA follows: TGTGCCAGCAGCCTAAGTTCGGGCCAGCCCCAGCATTTT.

The rearrangement joins TRBV7-2 to TRBJ2-5; the match to TRBD2 covers 14 bases. V dropped 1 base and J dropped 5; count of bases not matched to a gene: 6. This CDR3 spans 17 amino acids. Germline CDR1 SGHTA, CDR2 FQGNSA. The CDR3 DNA follows: TGTGCCAGCAGCTTAGTAGGGACTAGCGGGAGTCGGGAGACCCAGTACTTC. Translation: CASSLVGTSGSRETQYF.